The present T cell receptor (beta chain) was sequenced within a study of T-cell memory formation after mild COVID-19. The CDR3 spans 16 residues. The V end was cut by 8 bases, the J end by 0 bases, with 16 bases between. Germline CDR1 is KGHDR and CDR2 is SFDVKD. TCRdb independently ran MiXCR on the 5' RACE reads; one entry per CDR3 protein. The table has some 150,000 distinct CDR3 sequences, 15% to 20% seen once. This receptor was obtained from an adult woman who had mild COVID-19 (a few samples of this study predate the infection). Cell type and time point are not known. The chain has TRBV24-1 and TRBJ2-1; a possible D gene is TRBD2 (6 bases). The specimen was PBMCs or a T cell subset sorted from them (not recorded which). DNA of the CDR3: TGTGCCACCACCACCTCGGGAGATGGCTCCTACAATGAGCAGTTCTTC. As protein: CATTTSGDGSYNEQFF.